This T cell receptor (beta chain) was obtained from a study of blood T cell repertoires in COVID-19 (dated by TCRdb to about 2020). Study-level background: Collaborator samples came from the United States, Italy and Spain and covered acute and convalescent phases of COVID-19. The material from the prospective study consisted of cDNA or gDNA derived from T cells, B-cell-depleted T cells, or PBMCs. Deeply sampled blood TCRbeta repertoires from subjects exposed to, actively infected with, or recovered from COVID-19 were included in the dataset. The repertoires were made available in a free public database intended to serve as a resource for research on the immune response to SARS-CoV-2. Samples came from the ongoing ImmuneRACE study (first 160 participants) plus 1,254 subjects from 6 global collaborators. A de-identified subject ID, COVID-19 status, age in years and sex were almost always included in the sample metadata. Where available, HLA class I and class II types were taken from metadata supplied by the sample provider and were not determined by assay-based typing.

From cysteine to phenylalanine, the CDR3 is 14 amino acids long. Only the CDR3 portion is preserved as DNA: 42 bases, with reading frame beginning at the first base. The junction carries 13 bases between V and J, which are trimmed by 6 bases and 2 bases respectively. The germline V gene (reference sequence) specifies MNHNY as CDR1 and SVGAGI as CDR2. Results and caveats for the whole study, not just this receptor: The quantity of clinical and demographic metadata differed by source and by participant and was supplied without curation.

TCRbeta CDR3 regions were amplified from genomic DNA using the immunoSEQ Assay, a bias-controlled multiplex PCR. Per the authors' processing: Nucleated cell counts per sample were estimated from amplification of reference gene primers within the assay. Sequence reads were collapsed and filtered to measure the absolute abundance of every unique TCRbeta CDR3 rearrangement. For each sample, productive Simpson clonality was calculated by taking the square root of Simpson's diversity index across productive rearrangements. TCRdb stores this immuneACCESS table with in-frame sequences only. Part of the clones is absent; in the studies checked, under half of the shortfall reflects unresolved V genes, and no reason is known for the rest. The V and J calls and clone size are taken from that table; D and trimming were inferred from the DNA. The sample table records about 300,000 clones; around nine tenths of these occur just once. The ten largest clones represent 6.5% to 8% of the sample.

A remark on this clone: The specificity of this receptor is unknown. No much larger clone exists at a distance of one base, and base qualities are not known.

One collaborating source in Seattle enrolled patients during active infection and followed them longitudinally through the course of disease. The collaborating institutions used their own protocols to collect whole blood in K2EDTA tubes. For TCRbeta analysis, collaborators shipped samples as frozen whole blood, isolated PBMCs, or DNA extracted from either of those sample types. The sample comprised peripheral blood. The receptor's source is a woman aged 25 to 39 with COVID-19, enrolled during active disease. The V and J segments used are TRBV6-6 and TRBJ1-2, with TRBD1 perhaps the D gene, on 5 matching bases. The CDR3 protein sequence reads: CASSPGLLNYGYTF. DNA sequence: TGTGCCAGCAGCCCGGGACTTCTGAACTATGGCTACACCTTC.